Below, 5 T cell receptor beta chains from the same sample are listed, as sequenced in a study of cytomegalovirus exposure and HLA in healthy donors. In the PCR, 60 Vbeta and 13 Jbeta primers were used. Sequencing was performed with immunoSEQ multiplex PCR; in TCRdb, only in-frame clones are kept and a portion is missing. The sample shows 150,000 to 200,000 clones, around 79% of them seen only once. The sequencing sample was made of PBMCs. The origin of the receptors is a woman in her forties or fifties in good health and CMV-seronegative.

The J gene is TRBJ2-7, the V gene TRBV28, with TRBD2 matching over 8 bases. The junction had 9 bases not matched to a gene; V was cut back by 8 bases and J by 6 bases. Germline V gene sequence: CDR1 MDHEN, CDR2 SYDVKM. CDR3 length: 13 residues. This CDR3 is CASRKRELIEQYF. The DNA for the CDR3 is TGTGCCAGCCGGAAGCGGGAGTTGATCGAGCAGTACTTC.

In the case of this clone: A read error may account for a junction end that differs from germline. The gene calls are TRBV7-9 and TRBJ1-3; 7 nucleotides match TRBD1. CDR1 is SEHNR and CDR2 is FQNEAQ in the germline V gene (reference sequence). The CDR3 is 14 residues long. CDR3 region: CSSSLQGSGNTIYF. The CDR3 DNA follows: TGTTCCAGCAGCTTACAGGGGAGTGGAAACACCATATATTTT. Supplemented by reference TRBV7-9 and TRBJ1-3, the full variable domain reads DTGVSQNPRHKITKRGQNVTFRCDPISEHNRLYWYRQTLGQGPEFLTYFQNEAQLEKSRLLSDRFSAERPKGSFSTLEIQRTEQGDSAMYLCSSSLQGSGNTIYFGEGSWLTVV.

This clone was seen just once. This chain uses TRBV9 with TRBJ1-1; D might be TRBD1 (5 bases). The V gene's germline CDR1 is SGDLS and CDR2 YYNGEE. Trimming cost V 0 bases and J 11 bases, with 20 bases left between them. This CDR3 has 15 residues. Written as DNA, the CDR3 is TGTGCCAGCAGCGTAGTGGACACAGCTGATCTGGGGGCTTTCTTT. This translates into CASSVVDTADLGAFF.

V is TRBV6-5 and J is TRBJ2-5, with 10 bases lining up with TRBD2. Germline assignment: CDR1 MNHEY and CDR2 SVGAGI. This CDR3 comprises 14 residues. The CDR3 DNA is TGTGTCAGTGGTACTAGCGGGACCCAAGAGACCCAGTACTTC. It yields the protein CVSGTSGTQETQYF.

At least ten counts were recorded for this clone. The chain joins TRBV6-5 to TRBJ2-4; D is perhaps TRBD1 (6 bases). Trimming removed 4 bases from V and 9 bases from J, with 13 bases in between. The CDR3 spans 13 residues. Germline V lookup: CDR1 MNHEY, CDR2 SVGAGI. Here the CDR3 DNA reads TGTGCCAGCAGTTTAGGGGGTTCGGGCATTCAGTACTTC. Translating it yields CASSLGGSGIQYF.